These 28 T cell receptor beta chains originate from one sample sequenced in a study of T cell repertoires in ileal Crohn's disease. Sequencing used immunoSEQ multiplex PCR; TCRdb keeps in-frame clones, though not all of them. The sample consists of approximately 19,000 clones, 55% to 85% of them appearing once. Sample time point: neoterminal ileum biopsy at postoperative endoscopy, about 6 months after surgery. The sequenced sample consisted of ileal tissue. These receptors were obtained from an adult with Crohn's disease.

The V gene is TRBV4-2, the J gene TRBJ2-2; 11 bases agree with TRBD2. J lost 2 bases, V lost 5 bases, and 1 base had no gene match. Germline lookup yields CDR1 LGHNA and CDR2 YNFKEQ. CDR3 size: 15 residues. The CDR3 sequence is CASSGLAGNTGELFF. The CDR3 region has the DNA TGTGCCAGCAGCGGACTAGCGGGCAACACCGGGGAGCTGTTTTTT.

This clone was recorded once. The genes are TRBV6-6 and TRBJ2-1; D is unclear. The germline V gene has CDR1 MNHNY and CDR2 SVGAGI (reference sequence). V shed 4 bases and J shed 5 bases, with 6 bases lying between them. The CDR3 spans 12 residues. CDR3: CASSSEDNEQFF. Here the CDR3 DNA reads TGTGCCAGCAGTTCCGAGGACAATGAGCAGTTCTTC.

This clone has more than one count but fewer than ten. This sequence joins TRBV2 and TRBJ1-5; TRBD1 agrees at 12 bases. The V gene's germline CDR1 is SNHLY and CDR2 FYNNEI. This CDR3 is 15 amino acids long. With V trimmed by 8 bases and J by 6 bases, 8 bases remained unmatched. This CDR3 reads CASGRDRGHSQPQHF. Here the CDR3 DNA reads TGTGCCAGCGGGAGGGACAGGGGGCATAGTCAGCCCCAGCATTTT.

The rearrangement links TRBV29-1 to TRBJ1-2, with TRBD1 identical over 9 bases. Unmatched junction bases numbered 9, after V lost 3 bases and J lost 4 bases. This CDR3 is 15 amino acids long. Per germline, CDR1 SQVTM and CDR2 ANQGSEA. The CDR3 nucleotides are TGCAGCGTTGACCCACAGGGGGCAGGGAGCTATGGCTACACCTTC. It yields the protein CSVDPQGAGSYGYTF.

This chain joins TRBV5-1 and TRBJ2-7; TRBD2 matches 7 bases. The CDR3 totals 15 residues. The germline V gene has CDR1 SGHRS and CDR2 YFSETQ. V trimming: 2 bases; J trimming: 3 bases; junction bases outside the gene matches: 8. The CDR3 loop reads CASSFSGAGLYEQYF. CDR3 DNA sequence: TGCGCCAGCAGCTTTTCCGGAGCGGGACTCTACGAGCAGTACTTC.

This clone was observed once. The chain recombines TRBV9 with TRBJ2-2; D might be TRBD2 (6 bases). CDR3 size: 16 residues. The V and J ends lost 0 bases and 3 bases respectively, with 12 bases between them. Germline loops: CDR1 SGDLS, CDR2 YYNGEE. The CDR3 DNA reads TGTGCCAGCAGCGTAGCCGGGGGAACTTACACCGGGGAGCTGTTTTTT. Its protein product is CASSVAGGTYTGELFF. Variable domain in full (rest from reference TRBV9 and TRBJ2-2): DSGVTQTPKHLITATGQRVTLRCSPRSGDLSVYWYQQSLDQGLQFLIQYYNGEERAKGNILERFSAQQFPDLHSELNLSSLELGDSALYFCASSVAGGTYTGELFFGEGSRLTVL.

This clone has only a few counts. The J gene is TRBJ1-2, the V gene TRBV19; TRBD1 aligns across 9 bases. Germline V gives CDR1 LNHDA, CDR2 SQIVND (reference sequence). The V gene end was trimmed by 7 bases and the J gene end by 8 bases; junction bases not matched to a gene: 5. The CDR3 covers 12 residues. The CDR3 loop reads CASTGQGLGYTF. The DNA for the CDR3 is TGTGCCAGTACGGGACAGGGCCTCGGCTACACCTTC. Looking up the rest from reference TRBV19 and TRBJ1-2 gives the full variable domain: DGGITQSPKYLFRKEGQNVTLSCEQNLNHDAMYWYRQDPGQGLRLIYYSQIVNDFQKGDIAEGYSVSREKKESFPLTVTSAQKNPTAFYLCASTGQGLGYTFGSGTRLTVV.

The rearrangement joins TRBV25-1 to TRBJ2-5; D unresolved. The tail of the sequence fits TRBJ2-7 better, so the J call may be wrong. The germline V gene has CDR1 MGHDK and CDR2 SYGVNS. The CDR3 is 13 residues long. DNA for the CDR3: TGTGCCAGCAGTTTTTACGGTTCCTACGAGCAGTACTTC. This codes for CASSFYGSYEQYF.

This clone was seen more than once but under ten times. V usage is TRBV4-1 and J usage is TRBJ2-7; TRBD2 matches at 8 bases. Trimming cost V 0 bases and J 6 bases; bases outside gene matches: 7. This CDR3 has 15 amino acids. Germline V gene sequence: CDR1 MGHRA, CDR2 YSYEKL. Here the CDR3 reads CASSQEPSGLGEQYF. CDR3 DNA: TGCGCCAGCAGCCAAGAGCCTAGCGGGCTTGGCGAGCAGTACTTC.

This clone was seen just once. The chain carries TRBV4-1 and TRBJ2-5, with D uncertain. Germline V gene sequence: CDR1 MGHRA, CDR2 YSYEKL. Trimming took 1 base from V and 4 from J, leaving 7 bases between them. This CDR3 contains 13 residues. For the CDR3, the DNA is TGCGCCAGCAGCCAAGCCTTCCTAGAGACCCAGTACTTC. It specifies CASSQAFLETQYF.

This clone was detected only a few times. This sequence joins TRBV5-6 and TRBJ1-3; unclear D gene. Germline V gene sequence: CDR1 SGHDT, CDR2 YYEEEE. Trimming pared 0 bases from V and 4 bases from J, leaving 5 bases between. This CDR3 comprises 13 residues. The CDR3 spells CASSLGRGNTIYF. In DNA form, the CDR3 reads TGTGCCAGCAGCTTGGGCAGGGGAAACACCATATATTTT.

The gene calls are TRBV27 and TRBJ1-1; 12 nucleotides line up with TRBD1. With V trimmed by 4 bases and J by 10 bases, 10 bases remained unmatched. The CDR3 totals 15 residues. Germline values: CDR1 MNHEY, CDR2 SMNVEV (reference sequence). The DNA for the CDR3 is TGTGCCAGCAGTTCGGGACAGGGGGCAATGTATGCAGCTTTCTTT. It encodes CASSSGQGAMYAAFF.

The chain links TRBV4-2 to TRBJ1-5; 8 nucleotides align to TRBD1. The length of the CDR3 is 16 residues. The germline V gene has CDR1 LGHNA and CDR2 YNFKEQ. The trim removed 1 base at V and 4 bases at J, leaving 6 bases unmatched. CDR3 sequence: CASSQVGTGGNQPQHF. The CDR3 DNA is TGTGCCAGCAGCCAAGTTGGGACAGGAGGGAATCAGCCCCAGCATTTT.

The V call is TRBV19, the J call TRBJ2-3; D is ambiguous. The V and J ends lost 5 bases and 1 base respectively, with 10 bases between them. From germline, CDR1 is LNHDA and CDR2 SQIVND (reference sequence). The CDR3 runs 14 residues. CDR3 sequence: CASSPSVRTDTQYF. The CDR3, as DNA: TGTGCCAGTAGTCCCTCGGTGCGCACAGATACGCAGTATTTT.

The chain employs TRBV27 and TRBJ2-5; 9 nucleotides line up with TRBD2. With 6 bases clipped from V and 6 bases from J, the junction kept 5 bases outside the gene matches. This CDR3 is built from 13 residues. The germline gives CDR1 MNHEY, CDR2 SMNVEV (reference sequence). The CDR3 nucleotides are TGTGCCAGCAGGACTAGCGGCGCCAAGACCCAGTACTTC. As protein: CASRTSGAKTQYF.

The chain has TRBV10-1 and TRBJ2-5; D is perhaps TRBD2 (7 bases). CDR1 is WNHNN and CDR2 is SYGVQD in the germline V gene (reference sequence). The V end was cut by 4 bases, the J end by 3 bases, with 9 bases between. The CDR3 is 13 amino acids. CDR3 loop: CASSGGGEETQYF. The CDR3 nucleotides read TGCGCCAGCAGTGGAGGGGGGGAAGAGACCCAGTACTTC.

Written as DNA, the CDR3 is TGTGCCAGTAGTATGGTAGGGGGAGCTTTCTGGGAGCAGTACTTC. It is translated as CASSMVGGAFWEQYF. This rearrangement joins TRBV19 to TRBJ2-7, with D possibly being TRBD1 (6 bases). The CDR3 runs 15 residues. CDR1 is LNHDA, CDR2 SQIVND, per germline (reference sequence). Trimming left V 3 bases short and J 7 bases short, with 19 bases between.

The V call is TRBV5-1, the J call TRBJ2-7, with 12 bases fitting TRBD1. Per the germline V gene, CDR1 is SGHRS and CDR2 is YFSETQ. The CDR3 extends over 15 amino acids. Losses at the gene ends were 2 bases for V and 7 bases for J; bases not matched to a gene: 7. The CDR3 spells CASSFFGTGGDEQYF. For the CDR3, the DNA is TGCGCCAGCAGCTTCTTCGGGACAGGGGGCGATGAGCAGTACTTC.

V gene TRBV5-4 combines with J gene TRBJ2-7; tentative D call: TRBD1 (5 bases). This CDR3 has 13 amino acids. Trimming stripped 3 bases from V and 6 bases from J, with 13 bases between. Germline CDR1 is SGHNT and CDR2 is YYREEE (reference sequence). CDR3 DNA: TGTGCCAGCAGCTCGACAGTGCCCAGCGAGCAGTACTTC. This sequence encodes CASSSTVPSEQYF.

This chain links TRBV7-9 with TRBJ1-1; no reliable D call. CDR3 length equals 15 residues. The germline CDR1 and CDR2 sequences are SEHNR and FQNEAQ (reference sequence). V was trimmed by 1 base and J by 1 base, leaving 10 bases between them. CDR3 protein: CASSLGDVGNTEAFF. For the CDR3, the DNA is TGTGCCAGCAGCTTAGGTGATGTCGGGAACACTGAAGCTTTCTTT.

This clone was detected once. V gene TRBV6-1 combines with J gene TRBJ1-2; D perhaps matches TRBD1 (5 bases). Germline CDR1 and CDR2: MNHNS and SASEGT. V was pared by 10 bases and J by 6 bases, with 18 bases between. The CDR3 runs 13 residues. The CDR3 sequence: CAILNRNRNGYTF. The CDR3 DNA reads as TGTGCCATCCTCAACCGAAACAGGAATGGCTACACCTTC.

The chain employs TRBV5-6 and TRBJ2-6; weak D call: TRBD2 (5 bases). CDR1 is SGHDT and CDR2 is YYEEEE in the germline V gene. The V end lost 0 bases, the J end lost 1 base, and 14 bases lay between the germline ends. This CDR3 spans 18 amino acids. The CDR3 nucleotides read TGTGCCAGCAGCTTGGATTTCCGAGAGGGTTCTGGGGCCAACGTCCTGACTTTC. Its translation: CASSLDFREGSGANVLTF.

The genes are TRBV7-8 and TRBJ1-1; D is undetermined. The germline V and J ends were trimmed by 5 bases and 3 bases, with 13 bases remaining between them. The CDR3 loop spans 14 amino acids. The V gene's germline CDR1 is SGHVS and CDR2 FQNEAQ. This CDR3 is CASSREYQDTEAFF. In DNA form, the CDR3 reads TGTGCCAGCAGCAGAGAGTACCAGGACACTGAAGCTTTCTTT.

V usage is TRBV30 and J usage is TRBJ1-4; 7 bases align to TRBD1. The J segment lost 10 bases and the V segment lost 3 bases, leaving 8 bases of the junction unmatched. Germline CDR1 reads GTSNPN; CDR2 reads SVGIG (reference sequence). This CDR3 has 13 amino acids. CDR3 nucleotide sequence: TGTGCCTGGAGCCCAGGGGGAGCGGGAAAACTGTTTTTT. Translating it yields CAWSPGGAGKLFF.

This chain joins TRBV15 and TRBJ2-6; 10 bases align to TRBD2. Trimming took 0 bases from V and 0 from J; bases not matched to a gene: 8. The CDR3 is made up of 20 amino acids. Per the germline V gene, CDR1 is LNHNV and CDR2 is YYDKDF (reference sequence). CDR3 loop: CATSRDWLAGDSSGANVLTF. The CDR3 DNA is TGTGCCACCAGCAGAGATTGGCTAGCGGGGGACTCCTCTGGGGCCAACGTCCTGACTTTC.

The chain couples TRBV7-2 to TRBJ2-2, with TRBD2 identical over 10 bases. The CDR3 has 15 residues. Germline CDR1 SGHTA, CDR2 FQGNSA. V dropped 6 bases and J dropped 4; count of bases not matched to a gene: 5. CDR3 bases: TGTGCCAGCAGTCAGCGGGGGGGCCGCACCGGGGAGCTGTTTTTT. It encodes CASSQRGGRTGELFF.

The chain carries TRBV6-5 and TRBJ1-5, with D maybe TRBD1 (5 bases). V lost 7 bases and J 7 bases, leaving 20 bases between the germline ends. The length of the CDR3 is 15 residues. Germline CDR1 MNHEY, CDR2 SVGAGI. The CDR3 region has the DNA TGTGCCAGCAACCCCGGCGGGGGATCGAAACAGCCCCAGCATTTT. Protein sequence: CASNPGGGSKQPQHF.

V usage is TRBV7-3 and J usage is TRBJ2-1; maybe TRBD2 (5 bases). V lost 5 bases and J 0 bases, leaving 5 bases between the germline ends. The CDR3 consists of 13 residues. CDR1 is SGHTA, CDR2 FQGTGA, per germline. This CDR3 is CASSRDSYNEQFF. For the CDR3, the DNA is TGTGCCAGCAGCCGGGACTCCTACAATGAGCAGTTCTTC.